Below, one TCR beta chain is given with its context. This sample stems from a study of control samples from healthy donors and cancer patients. Profiled with immunoSEQ multiplex PCR; TCRdb holds only in-frame clones, not every one. The sample carries 150,000 to 200,000 clones, roughly nine tenths recorded once. Specimen: blood. The TCR comes from a man in his thirties or forties in good health.

The chain's CDR3 is CAWSRGLGSNQPQHF. DNA for the CDR3: TGTGCCTGGAGTCGGGGATTAGGTAGCAATCAGCCCCAGCATTTT. This sequence joins TRBV30 and TRBJ1-5, with D uncertain. The length of the CDR3 is 15 residues. CDR1 is GTSNPN and CDR2 is SVGIG in the germline V gene (reference sequence). V was trimmed by 2 bases and J by 0 bases, leaving 11 bases between them.